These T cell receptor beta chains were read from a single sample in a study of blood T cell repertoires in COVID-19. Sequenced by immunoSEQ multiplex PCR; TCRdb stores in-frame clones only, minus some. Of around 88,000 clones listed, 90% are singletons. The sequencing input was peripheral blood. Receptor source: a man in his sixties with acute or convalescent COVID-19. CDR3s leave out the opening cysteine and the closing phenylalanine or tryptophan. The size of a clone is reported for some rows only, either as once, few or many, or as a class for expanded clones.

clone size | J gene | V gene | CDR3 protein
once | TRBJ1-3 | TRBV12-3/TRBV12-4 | ASSLTSGNTIY
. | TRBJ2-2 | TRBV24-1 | ATSDWDRGAANTGELF
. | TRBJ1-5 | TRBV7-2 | ASSSGSYSNQPQH
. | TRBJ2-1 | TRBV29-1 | SVRWLAGGGEQF
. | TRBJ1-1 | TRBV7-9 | ASSLGQGNTEAF
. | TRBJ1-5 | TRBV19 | ASRRGLFGNQPQH
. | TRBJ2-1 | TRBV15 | ATSRVDSNEQF
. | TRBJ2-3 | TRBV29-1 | SVGTSGGGDTQY
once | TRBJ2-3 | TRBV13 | ASSSRLAGDTDTQY
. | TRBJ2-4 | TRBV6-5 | ASSYSGGSNIQY
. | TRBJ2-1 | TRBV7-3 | ASGIAGRNEQF
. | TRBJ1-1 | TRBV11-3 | ASSSEGGHTEAF
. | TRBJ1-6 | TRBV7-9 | ASSSGTGYNSPLH
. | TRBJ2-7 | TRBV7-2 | ASSVRGGRSSYEQY
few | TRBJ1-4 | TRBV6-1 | ASSEGDTTEKLF
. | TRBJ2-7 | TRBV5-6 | ASSLGDREGAYEQY
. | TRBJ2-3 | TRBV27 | ASSLYAGTDTQY